A selection of T cell receptor beta chains follows, all from one sample in a study of shared clonotypes between healthy human individuals. TCRdb keeps only in-frame clones here, not all; method: immunoSEQ multiplex PCR. The sample has around 2,000,000 clones, over 85% seen once. Specimen: naive CD8+ T cells sorted from blood. The receptors shown here come from a man aged 18 to 35 in good health. Both conserved end residues are part of each CDR3. D genes are given only for firm matches. Only some rows state a clone size, as once, few, many or a class for expanded clones.

J gene | D gene | clone size | V gene | CDR3 protein | CDR3 DNA
TRBJ2-1 | NA | NA | TRBV10-3 | CAISGDGYNEQFF | TGTGCCATCAGTGGGGACGGCTACAATGAGCAGTTCTTC
TRBJ2-1 | TRBD2 | NA | TRBV7-9 | CASSLATGGVDEQFF | TGTGCCAGCAGCTTAGCGACGGGAGGGGTGGATGAGCAGTTCTTC
TRBJ2-5 | TRBD2 | NA | TRBV6-5 | CASSNSGGGGETQYF | TGTGCCAGCAGCAACTCTGGGGGGGGAGGGGAGACCCAGTACTTC
TRBJ1-5 | NA | NA | TRBV6-1 | CASGGWDSNQPQHF | TGTGCCAGCGGAGGGTGGGATAGCAATCAGCCCCAGCATTTT
TRBJ1-1 | NA | NA | TRBV7-3 | CASSLTENTEAFF | TGTGCCAGCAGCTTAACAGAGAACACTGAAGCTTTCTTT
TRBJ2-1 | TRBD1 | NA | TRBV10-3 | CATDRDGYNEQFF | TGTGCCACCGACAGGGACGGATACAATGAGCAGTTCTTC
TRBJ2-1 | NA | once | TRBV27 | CASSFHRQNSYNEQFF | TGTGCCAGCAGTTTCCACCGACAGAACTCCTACAATGAGCAGTTCTTC
TRBJ2-7 | NA | NA | TRBV2 | CASSPERGNEQYF | TGTGCCAGTTCTCCCGAAAGGGGGAACGAGCAGTACTTC
TRBJ2-3 | TRBD2 | NA | TRBV27 | CASSPTTSGTDTQYF | TGTGCCAGCAGTCCTACGACTAGCGGGACAGATACGCAGTATTTT
TRBJ1-2 | NA | few | TRBV14 | CASSQGRAWVGGYTF | TGTGCCAGCAGCCAAGGGCGGGCCTGGGTTGGTGGCTACACCTTC
TRBJ2-5 | TRBD2 | NA | TRBV7-2 | CASSPPRTSVRETQYF | TGTGCCAGCAGCCCACCTCGGACTAGCGTACGAGAGACCCAGTACTTC
TRBJ2-7 | TRBD1 | NA | TRBV5-1 | CASSLVTGAYEQYF | TGCGCCAGCAGCTTAGTGACAGGGGCCTACGAGCAGTACTTC
TRBJ2-5 | TRBD1 | NA | TRBV5-4 | CASSSFGTGIETQYF | TGTGCCAGCAGCTCCTTCGGGACAGGGATAGAGACCCAGTACTTC
TRBJ2-7 | NA | once | TRBV15 | CATSRDSSQIYEQYF | TGTGCCACCAGCAGAGATTCGTCGCAGATCTACGAGCAGTACTTC
TRBJ1-2 | TRBD1 | NA | TRBV5-4 | CASRNRGNPDRGPDGYTF | TGTGCCAGCCGAAACCGGGGAAACCCGGACAGGGGGCCAGATGGCTACACCTTC
TRBJ2-7 | NA | NA | TRBV1 | CTSSQEGTASTPSYEQYF | TGCACCAGCAGCCAAGAGGGGACAGCTTCTACCCCTTCCTACGAGCAGTACTTC
TRBJ1-6 | NA | NA | TRBV6-5 | CASSPGKYNSPLHF | TGTGCCAGCAGTCCCGGGAAATATAATTCACCCCTCCACTTT
TRBJ2-5 | NA | NA | TRBV7-8 | CASSLGQGLETQYF | TGTGCCAGCAGCTTGGGGCAGGGCCTCGAGACCCAGTACTTC
TRBJ2-3 | NA | NA | TRBV2 | CASSGGFGSGDTQYF | TGTGCCAGCAGTGGGGGATTCGGGTCCGGAGATACGCAGTATTTT
TRBJ2-7 | NA | NA | TRBV29-1 | CSVEANDEQYF | TGCAGCGTTGAGGCGAACGACGAGCAGTACTTC
TRBJ2-7 | TRBD1 | NA | TRBV2 | CASKEKSVGTDYYEQYF | TGTGCCAGCAAGGAAAAATCAGTAGGGACAGATTATTACGAGCAGTACTTC
TRBJ1-1 | NA | NA | TRBV10-3 | CAIRGAGPNAEAFF | TGTGCCATCAGGGGGGCAGGCCCGAATGCTGAAGCTTTCTTT
TRBJ2-7 | NA | NA | TRBV18 | CASSRVDRAPYEQYF | TGTGCCAGCTCACGAGTCGATAGGGCCCCTTACGAGCAGTACTTC
TRBJ2-2 | TRBD1 | NA | TRBV9 | CASSSRQGLSSGELFF | TGTGCCAGCAGTTCCCGACAGGGATTAAGCTCCGGGGAGCTGTTTTTT